Listed below are T cell receptor beta chains from one sample, sequenced in a study of cytomegalovirus exposure and HLA in healthy donors. Here immunoSEQ multiplex PCR was the method, and the copy in TCRdb shows in-frame clones only, minus some. The table has 150,000 to 200,000 clones, approximately 80% seen once; the top ten hold more than 0.4%. The sample comprised PBMCs. The receptors derive from a woman aged 45 to 65 in good health and CMV-seronegative. Both conserved end residues are part of each CDR3. The order of the fields is D gene, J gene, V gene, clone size, CDR3 DNA, CDR3 protein. D genes are given only for firm matches. Clone size appears in some rows only: once, few, many, or a class for an expanded clone.

NA TRBJ2-7 TRBV6-5 few TGTGCCAGCAGTTACCCAGGGTTTGGTGAGCAGTACTTC CASSYPGFGEQYF
TRBD1 TRBJ2-1 TRBV29-1 NA TGCAGCGTGTCCGGGACAGGGGGCAATGAGCAGTTCTTC CSVSGTGGNEQFF
NA TRBJ1-5 TRBV6-8 NA TGTGCCAGCAGACACAGGGATAATCAGCCCCAGCATTTT CASRHRDNQPQHF
NA TRBJ1-3 TRBV6-1 NA TGTGCCAGCAGTGGGGCCCTACAGGCGGGGACTGGGGCTGGAAACACCATATATTTT CASSGALQAGTGAGNTIYF
TRBD1 TRBJ1-2 TRBV2 NA TGTGCCAGCAGATATCAGGGGGCAGGCTATGGCTACACCTTC CASRYQGAGYGYTF
TRBD2 TRBJ2-7 TRBV30 NA TGTGCCTGGAGTGTCTGGGGGGGGTCCGAGCAGTACTTC CAWSVWGGSEQYF
TRBD2 TRBJ2-5 TRBV5-6 NA TGTGCCAGCAGCTTACGACTAGCGGGGGAACAAGAGACCCAGTACTTC CASSLRLAGEQETQYF
NA TRBJ2-2 TRBV9 NA TGTGCCAGCAGCCTAAGGCCCTCGGAGACCGGGGAGCTGTTTTTT CASSLRPSETGELFF
TRBD1 TRBJ1-1 TRBV5-4 NA TGTGCCAGCAGCTCTAAACAGGGGGGCACTGAAGCTTTCTTT CASSSKQGGTEAFF
NA TRBJ1-2 TRBV6-5 NA TGTGCCAGCAGTTCCTCTTCAGACAGGATGTTTGGCTACACCTTC CASSSSSDRMFGYTF
TRBD2 TRBJ2-1 TRBV18 NA TGTGCCAGCTCACCACCAACCGGGGGGGAGCAGTTCTTC CASSPPTGGEQFF
NA TRBJ1-1 TRBV30 NA TGTGCCTGGAGAAGGGGGATGAACACTGAAGCTTTCTTT CAWRRGMNTEAFF
NA TRBJ2-5 TRBV9 few TGTGCCAGCAGCGCCGGGGAGACCCAGTACTTC CASSAGETQYF
TRBD1 TRBJ2-7 TRBV27 NA TGTGCCAGCAGTTCTTCCGGGACAGCGACCTACGAGCAGTACTTC CASSSSGTATYEQYF
TRBD1 TRBJ1-3 TRBV5-4 NA TGTGCCAGCAGATCTGACAGGGATAGCTCTGGAAACACCATATATTTT CASRSDRDSSGNTIYF
NA TRBJ1-1 TRBV9 NA TGTGCCAGCAGCGTTCAGTGGGCGAACACTGAAGCTTTCTTT CASSVQWANTEAFF
TRBD1 TRBJ2-5 TRBV5-1 NA TGCGCCAGCAGCCTGGCGGACAGGGCAAAGACCCAGTACTTC CASSLADRAKTQYF
NA TRBJ2-7 TRBV7-9 NA TGTGCCAGCAGCTTGAGCAGGACCTACGAGCAGTACTTC CASSLSRTYEQYF
TRBD1 TRBJ2-7 TRBV7-9 NA TGTGCCAGCAGAGCCCGACAGGGAACCTACGAGCAGTACTTC CASRARQGTYEQYF
TRBD2 TRBJ2-1 TRBV7-2 NA TGTGCCAGCAGCCCATCAACACTAGCGGGGGGCTCGAGTGAGCAGTTCTTC CASSPSTLAGGSSEQFF
NA TRBJ2-1 TRBV28 few TGTGCCAGCAGTTTAGCAGGTGAGCAGTTCTTC CASSLAGEQFF
NA TRBJ1-1 TRBV18 NA TGTGCCAGCTCACCACCGGCCGATTTAAACACTGAAGCTTTCTTT CASSPPADLNTEAFF
NA TRBJ1-3 TRBV5-1 NA TGCGCCAGCAGCTTGGTTTTGGGGCCCGGAAACACCATATATTTT CASSLVLGPGNTIYF
TRBD1 TRBJ1-6 TRBV30 NA TGTGCCTGGGGACGCCGGGACAGGGATGGTAGTTCACCCCTCCACTTT CAWGRRDRDGSSPLHF
TRBD1 TRBJ2-5 TRBV5-1 NA TGCGCCAGCAGCCCGGGACAGAAGTACCAAGAGACCCAGTACTTC CASSPGQKYQETQYF
TRBD2 TRBJ2-5 TRBV11-2 NA TGTGCCAGCAGCTTAGTGGGACTAGCGGTAGAGACCCAGTACTTC CASSLVGLAVETQYF
NA TRBJ2-1 TRBV10-3 NA TGTGCCATCAACCCGACTAGTTCCAATGAGCAGTTCTTC CAINPTSSNEQFF